Listed below are T cell receptor beta chains from one sample, sequenced in a study of cytomegalovirus exposure and HLA in healthy donors. Sequencing used immunoSEQ multiplex PCR; TCRdb keeps in-frame clones, though not all of them. Altogether roughly 68,000 clones are present, approximately 70% being singletons, with the ten largest covering roughly 22%. Source material: PBMCs. These receptors were collected from a man aged 35-49 years in good health and CMV-seropositive. Both conserved end residues are part of each CDR3. A D gene is named only where the DNA matches it firmly. Size is omitted from some rows. Given values are once, few, many or a class for expanded clones.

>TRBV5-4|TRBJ1-2|.|.
TGTGCCAGCAGCTTGGAACAGCTAAACTATGGCTACACCTTC
CASSLEQLNYGYTF
>TRBV10-2|TRBJ1-5|.|.
TGCGCCAGCAGGAGACAGCACAATCAGCCCCAGCATTTT
CASRRQHNQPQHF
>TRBV18|TRBJ2-1|.|.
TGTGCCAGCACGGTCCAGGGCGTCTACAATGAGCAGTTCTTC
CASTVQGVYNEQFF
>TRBV5-1|TRBJ1-2|.|TRBD1
TGCGCCAGCAGCCCCGAGGGGGCGAACTATGGCTACACCTTC
CASSPEGANYGYTF
>TRBV5-1|TRBJ2-1|.|.
TGCGCCAGCAGCTTGGAGACCGGGAGAAATGAGCAGTTCTTC
CASSLETGRNEQFF
>TRBV10-3|TRBJ2-3|.|.
TGTGCCATCAGTGACGGCAGGTCTGGCACAGATACGCAGTATTTT
CAISDGRSGTDTQYF
>TRBV6-5|TRBJ1-1|.|.
TGTGCCAGCAGTTACTCCGGGGCTGAAGCTTTCTTT
CASSYSGAEAFF
>TRBV6-5|TRBJ1-4|.|.
TGTGCCACGGGTCAGCAGGGCTTTAATGAAAAACTGTTTTTT
CATGQQGFNEKLFF
>TRBV4-2|TRBJ1-2|.|TRBD1
TGTGCCAGCAGCCAAAAAACAGGGGTCAACTATGGCTACACCTTC
CASSQKTGVNYGYTF
>TRBV25-1|TRBJ1-3|few|TRBD1
TGTGCCAGCAGTGAATTCCGACAGGGTGGAAACACCATATATTTT
CASSEFRQGGNTIYF
>TRBV30|TRBJ2-7|once|TRBD1
TGTGCCTGGACCTGGACAGGGGATCCATCCGACGAGCAGTACTTC
CAWTWTGDPSDEQYF
>TRBV6-5|TRBJ2-1|once|TRBD2
TGTGCCAGCAGGTCGACTAGCGGGGGGGTACACGAGCAGTTCTTC
CASRSTSGGVHEQFF
>TRBV19|TRBJ2-7|.|.
TGTGCCAGTAGTATATGGGGGCCTGTTGAGAACGAGCAGTACTTC
CASSIWGPVENEQYF
>TRBV10-3|TRBJ2-7|.|TRBD1
TGTGCCATCAGTGAGTCGACTCGGGACAGGGAGTCCAACGAGCAGTACTTC
CAISESTRDRESNEQYF
>TRBV2|TRBJ2-7|.|.
TGTGCCAGCATAGGACGTCGAGGGTACGAGCAGTACTTC
CASIGRRGYEQYF
>TRBV2|TRBJ1-1|.|TRBD1
TGTGCCAGCAGTGACAGGGGGCTTTTCTCGGGTACTGAAGCTTTCTTT
CASSDRGLFSGTEAFF
>TRBV6-1|TRBJ1-4|.|.
TGTGCCAGCAGTGAAGGGACAGCGGTTGAAAAACTGTTTTTT
CASSEGTAVEKLFF
>TRBV4-2|TRBJ1-5|.|TRBD1
TGTGCCAGCAGCCTCGGGACAGCTAGTCAGCCCCAGCATTTT
CASSLGTASQPQHF